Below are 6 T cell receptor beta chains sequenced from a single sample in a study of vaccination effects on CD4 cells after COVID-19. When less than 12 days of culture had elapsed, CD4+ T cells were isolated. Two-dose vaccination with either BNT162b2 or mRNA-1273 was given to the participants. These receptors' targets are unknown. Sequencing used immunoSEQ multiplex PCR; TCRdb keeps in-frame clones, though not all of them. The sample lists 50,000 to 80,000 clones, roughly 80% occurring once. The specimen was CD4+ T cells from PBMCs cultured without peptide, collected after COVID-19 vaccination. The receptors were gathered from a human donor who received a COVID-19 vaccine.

CDR3 protein: CASNGEDQRESEQFF. The DNA for the CDR3 is TGTGCCAGCAACGGTGAGGATCAAAGAGAGAGTGAGCAGTTCTTC. The V gene is TRBV28, the J gene TRBJ2-1; no firm D call. From germline, CDR1 is MDHEN and CDR2 SYDVKM. The V gene lost 7 bases and the J gene lost 9 bases, with 22 bases spanning the gap. The CDR3 consists of 15 residues.

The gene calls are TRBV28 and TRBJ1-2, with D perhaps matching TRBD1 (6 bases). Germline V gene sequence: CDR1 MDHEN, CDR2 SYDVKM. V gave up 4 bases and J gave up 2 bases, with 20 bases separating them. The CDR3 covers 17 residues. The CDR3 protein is CASSYGGGRGTNYGYTF. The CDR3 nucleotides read TGTGCCAGCAGTTACGGGGGGGGCAGGGGTACGAACTATGGCTACACCTTC.

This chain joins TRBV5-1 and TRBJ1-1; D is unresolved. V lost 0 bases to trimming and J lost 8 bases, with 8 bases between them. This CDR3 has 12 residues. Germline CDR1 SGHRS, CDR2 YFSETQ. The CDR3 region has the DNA TGCGCCAGCAGCTTGGGGCAGGTGGAAGCTTTCTTT. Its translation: CASSLGQVEAFF.

The CDR3 sequence: CASSPTRDILGSETQYF. In DNA, the CDR3 is TGTGCCAGCAGCCCCACACGGGACATTTTAGGTAGCGAGACCCAGTACTTC. This rearrangement joins TRBV9 to TRBJ2-5; weak D call: TRBD1 (6 bases). This CDR3 is built from 17 residues. Germline V lookup: CDR1 SGDLS, CDR2 YYNGEE. The germline V and J ends were trimmed by 4 bases and 5 bases, with 24 bases remaining between them.

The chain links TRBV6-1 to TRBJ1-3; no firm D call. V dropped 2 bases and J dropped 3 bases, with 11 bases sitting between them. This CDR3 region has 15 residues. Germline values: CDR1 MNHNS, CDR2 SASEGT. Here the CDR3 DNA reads TGTGCCAGCAGTGAAAAAACCAGTGGTGGAAACACCATATATTTT. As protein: CASSEKTSGGNTIYF.

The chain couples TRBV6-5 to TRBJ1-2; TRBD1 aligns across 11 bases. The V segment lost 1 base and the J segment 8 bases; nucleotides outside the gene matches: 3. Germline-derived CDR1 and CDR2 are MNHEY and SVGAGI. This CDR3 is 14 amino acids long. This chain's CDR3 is CASSYWGQGDGYTF. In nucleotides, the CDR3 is TGTGCCAGCAGTTACTGGGGACAGGGGGACGGCTACACCTTC.